This T cell receptor beta chain was found in a study of technical replicates of blood from a few donors. The length of the CDR3 is 11 residues. CDR1 and CDR2 from the germline V gene are DFQATT and SNEGSKA (reference sequence). V was trimmed by 6 bases and J by 5 bases, leaving 7 bases between them. Only in-frame clones appear in the TCRdb table, and some are missing; sequencing was by immunoSEQ multiplex PCR. The table lists approximately 80,000 clones, 89% of them singletons. The gene calls are TRBV20-1 and TRBJ2-2; the D is unclear. This TCR was recovered from a human donor in good health. Sequenced: T cells isolated from PBMCs. CDR3 protein: CSAPSTGELFF. CDR3 DNA: TGCAGTGCCCCCTCTACCGGGGAGCTGTTTTTT.